Listed below are T cell receptor beta chains from one sample, sequenced in a study of blood T cell repertoires in COVID-19. Clones were read by immunoSEQ multiplex PCR, and TCRdb kept only the in-frame ones, dropping some. The data show over 150,000 clones, 88% seen once. Sequencing was done on a sample of PBMCs or T cells enriched from blood (not recorded which). The receptor set was obtained from a young woman who had recovered from COVID-19. CDR3s include the opening cysteine and the closing phenylalanine or tryptophan. D genes are given only for firm matches. Expanded clones get a size class; other rows say once, few or many, or leave the size out.

v_call: TRBV28
d_call: NA
j_call: TRBJ1-2
clone_size: NA
cdr3_length: 13
cdr3_nt: TGTGCCAGCAGTTTAGGAAGGGGTCGGGGCTACACCTTC
cdr3_aa: CASSLGRGRGYTF

v_call: TRBV28
d_call: NA
j_call: TRBJ2-2
clone_size: NA
cdr3_length: 12
cdr3_nt: TGTGCCAGCAAGCGGTTCGTCGGGGAGCTGTTTTTT
cdr3_aa: CASKRFVGELFF

v_call: TRBV28
d_call: TRBD2
j_call: TRBJ2-7
clone_size: NA
cdr3_length: 16
cdr3_nt: TGTGCCAGCAGTCCGGGACTAGCCGTGAGGGGGGACGAGCAGTACTTC
cdr3_aa: CASSPGLAVRGDEQYF

v_call: TRBV2
d_call: NA
j_call: TRBJ1-6
clone_size: NA
cdr3_length: 15
cdr3_nt: TGTGCCAGCAGGGAAAGCGACAGCCCCAATTCACCCCTCCACTTT
cdr3_aa: CASRESDSPNSPLHF

v_call: TRBV6-5
d_call: TRBD1
j_call: TRBJ1-3
clone_size: many
cdr3_length: 15
cdr3_nt: TGTGCCAGCAGCAGGGACAGGACCTCTGGAAACACCATATATTTT
cdr3_aa: CASSRDRTSGNTIYF

v_call: TRBV28
d_call: TRBD2
j_call: TRBJ2-3
clone_size: NA
cdr3_length: 18
cdr3_nt: TGTGCCAGCAGCTCGCCTTGGACTAGCGGGAGGGCCGGAGATACGCAGTATTTT
cdr3_aa: CASSSPWTSGRAGDTQYF

v_call: TRBV30
d_call: TRBD1
j_call: TRBJ1-5
clone_size: NA
cdr3_length: 13
cdr3_nt: TGTGCCTGGAGCCCCGGGACAGGGCAGCCCCAGCATTTT
cdr3_aa: CAWSPGTGQPQHF

v_call: TRBV4-3
d_call: TRBD1
j_call: TRBJ1-5
clone_size: NA
cdr3_length: 15
cdr3_nt: TGCGCCAGCAGCCAGGGAACAGGGGGCCGTCAGCCCCAGCATTTT
cdr3_aa: CASSQGTGGRQPQHF

v_call: TRBV5-5
d_call: TRBD1
j_call: TRBJ1-2
clone_size: NA
cdr3_length: 14
cdr3_nt: TGTGCCAGCAGCTTGGGGACAGGGCCCTATGGCTACACCTTC
cdr3_aa: CASSLGTGPYGYTF

v_call: TRBV6-1
d_call: NA
j_call: TRBJ2-5
clone_size: NA
cdr3_length: 15
cdr3_nt: TGTGCCAGCAGTGAATCACAGGGTCGGCAAGAGACCCAGTACTTC
cdr3_aa: CASSESQGRQETQYF

v_call: TRBV10-1
d_call: NA
j_call: TRBJ1-1
clone_size: NA
cdr3_length: 13
cdr3_nt: TGCGCCAGATACGACAGGATGAACACTGAAGCTTTCTTT
cdr3_aa: CARYDRMNTEAFF

v_call: TRBV6-5
d_call: NA
j_call: TRBJ1-6
clone_size: NA
cdr3_length: 13
cdr3_nt: TGTGCCAGCAGCCCGGGTGGGAATTCACCCCTCCACTTT
cdr3_aa: CASSPGGNSPLHF

v_call: TRBV9
d_call: TRBD1
j_call: TRBJ2-5
clone_size: NA
cdr3_length: 16
cdr3_nt: TGTGCCAGCAGCGCGTCAACAGGGGGCTTCTGGGAGACCCAGTACTTC
cdr3_aa: CASSASTGGFWETQYF

v_call: TRBV7-9
d_call: NA
j_call: TRBJ2-2
clone_size: NA
cdr3_length: 15
cdr3_nt: TGTGCCAGCAGCTCGCGGGACAGGAACACCGGGGAGCTGTTTTTT
cdr3_aa: CASSSRDRNTGELFF

v_call: TRBV11-2
d_call: TRBD1
j_call: TRBJ1-6
clone_size: NA
cdr3_length: 16
cdr3_nt: TGTGCCAGCAGACGGACCGGGACAGGGGTCAATTCACCCCTCCACTTT
cdr3_aa: CASRRTGTGVNSPLHF

v_call: TRBV18
d_call: NA
j_call: TRBJ1-4
clone_size: NA
cdr3_length: 14
cdr3_nt: TGTGCCAGCTCACCACCTGCCCAGGTCGAAAAACTGTTTTTT
cdr3_aa: CASSPPAQVEKLFF

v_call: TRBV7-2
d_call: TRBD1
j_call: TRBJ1-6
clone_size: NA
cdr3_length: 16
cdr3_nt: TGTGCCAGCAGCTGGGACAGCGCCTCCTATAATTCACCCCTCCACTTT
cdr3_aa: CASSWDSASYNSPLHF

v_call: TRBV27
d_call: NA
j_call: TRBJ2-1
clone_size: NA
cdr3_length: 15
cdr3_nt: TGTGCCAGCAGTTCCGACAGGCCCTCCTACAATGAGCAGTTCTTC
cdr3_aa: CASSSDRPSYNEQFF

v_call: TRBV14
d_call: NA
j_call: TRBJ1-2
clone_size: NA
cdr3_length: 19
cdr3_nt: TGTGCCAGCAGCCAAGACGCAGGGGTTGGGCTTACAGACCCCTATGGCTACACCTTC
cdr3_aa: CASSQDAGVGLTDPYGYTF

v_call: TRBV28
d_call: TRBD1
j_call: TRBJ2-4
clone_size: NA
cdr3_length: 16
cdr3_nt: TGTGCCAGCAGCCCCGGGACAGATAGAGCCAAAAACATTCAGTACTTC
cdr3_aa: CASSPGTDRAKNIQYF

v_call: TRBV7-8
d_call: NA
j_call: TRBJ2-1
clone_size: NA
cdr3_length: 16
cdr3_nt: TGTGCCAGCAGACGTATCGGGGATAGCTCCTACAATGAGCAGTTCTTC
cdr3_aa: CASRRIGDSSYNEQFF

v_call: TRBV7-2
d_call: NA
j_call: TRBJ1-4
clone_size: NA
cdr3_length: 16
cdr3_nt: TGTGCCAGCAGCCCGCGAGACAGTGCAACTAATGAAAAACTGTTTTTT
cdr3_aa: CASSPRDSATNEKLFF

v_call: TRBV4-1
d_call: NA
j_call: TRBJ1-1
clone_size: NA
cdr3_length: 12
cdr3_nt: TGCGCCAGCAGCCAAGAGACCAGGCTACCTTTCTTT
cdr3_aa: CASSQETRLPFF

v_call: TRBV30
d_call: NA
j_call: TRBJ2-1
clone_size: NA
cdr3_length: 11
cdr3_nt: TGTGCCTGGGGACAAAACAATGAGCAGTTCTTC
cdr3_aa: CAWGQNNEQFF

v_call: TRBV18
d_call: NA
j_call: TRBJ2-2
clone_size: NA
cdr3_length: 15
cdr3_nt: TGTGCCAGCTCACGTACAGGGCGAGGAACCGGGGAGCTGTTTTTT
cdr3_aa: CASSRTGRGTGELFF

v_call: TRBV10-3
d_call: NA
j_call: TRBJ1-2
clone_size: NA
cdr3_length: 13
cdr3_nt: TGTGCCATCAGTGGCACCGGGTCTGGGGGCTACACCTTC
cdr3_aa: CAISGTGSGGYTF

v_call: TRBV4-2
d_call: TRBD2
j_call: TRBJ2-7
clone_size: NA
cdr3_length: 13
cdr3_nt: TGTGCCAGCAGCCAGGGAGGGACGGGCGAGCAGTACTTC
cdr3_aa: CASSQGGTGEQYF

v_call: TRBV18
d_call: NA
j_call: TRBJ1-1
clone_size: few
cdr3_length: 15
cdr3_nt: TGTGCCAGCTCACGGATCCAGGGAGGGGGAACTGAAGCTTTCTTT
cdr3_aa: CASSRIQGGGTEAFF

v_call: TRBV18
d_call: TRBD1
j_call: TRBJ2-2
clone_size: NA
cdr3_length: 15
cdr3_nt: TGTGCCAGCTCACGCAGACAGGGGGCTGACGGGGAGCTGTTTTTT
cdr3_aa: CASSRRQGADGELFF

v_call: TRBV7-2
d_call: NA
j_call: TRBJ2-3
clone_size: NA
cdr3_length: 13
cdr3_nt: TGTGCCAGCAGCTTAGGGCGGGCAGATACGCAGTATTTT
cdr3_aa: CASSLGRADTQYF

v_call: TRBV3-1/TRBV3-2
d_call: NA
j_call: TRBJ1-6
clone_size: few
cdr3_length: 18
cdr3_nt: TGTGCCAGCAGTCCCCCGAAGCTAATACTTTCCTATAATTCACCCCTCCACTTT
cdr3_aa: CASSPPKLILSYNSPLHF

v_call: TRBV19
d_call: NA
j_call: TRBJ1-1
clone_size: NA
cdr3_length: 12
cdr3_nt: TGTGCCAGTAGTATCGGGGAGATTGAAGCTTTCTTT
cdr3_aa: CASSIGEIEAFF

v_call: TRBV7-8
d_call: NA
j_call: TRBJ1-6
clone_size: NA
cdr3_length: 14
cdr3_nt: TGTGCCAGCAGCTTCGGACAGCCTAATTCACCCCTCCACTTT
cdr3_aa: CASSFGQPNSPLHF

v_call: TRBV3-1/TRBV3-2
d_call: TRBD2
j_call: TRBJ2-5
clone_size: NA
cdr3_length: 16
cdr3_nt: TGTGCCAGCAGCCCGACTAGCGGGGGCCCCAGTTGGACCCAGTACTTC
cdr3_aa: CASSPTSGGPSWTQYF

v_call: TRBV7-9
d_call: NA
j_call: TRBJ1-4
clone_size: NA
cdr3_length: 15
cdr3_nt: TGTGCCAGCAGCTCCCGAGAAGGGGCTAATGAAAAACTGTTTTTT
cdr3_aa: CASSSREGANEKLFF

v_call: TRBV7-6
d_call: NA
j_call: TRBJ2-2
clone_size: NA
cdr3_length: 15
cdr3_nt: TGTGCCAGCAGCTTAGCATTCAGTTTTCCCGGGGAGCTGTTTTTT
cdr3_aa: CASSLAFSFPGELFF

v_call: TRBV6-5
d_call: NA
j_call: TRBJ1-1
clone_size: NA
cdr3_length: 15
cdr3_nt: TGTGCCAGCAGCCCAAGTGACAGGTGGAACACTGAAGCTTTCTTT
cdr3_aa: CASSPSDRWNTEAFF

v_call: TRBV2
d_call: NA
j_call: TRBJ2-2
clone_size: NA
cdr3_length: 14
cdr3_nt: TGTGCCAGCAAGCAGGGTACGAACACCGGGGAGCTGTTTTTT
cdr3_aa: CASKQGTNTGELFF

v_call: TRBV25-1
d_call: NA
j_call: TRBJ2-3
clone_size: NA
cdr3_length: 14
cdr3_nt: TGTGCCAGCAGTGGGGACTCCTACACAGATACGCAGTATTTT
cdr3_aa: CASSGDSYTDTQYF

v_call: TRBV6-1
d_call: NA
j_call: TRBJ1-5
clone_size: once
cdr3_length: 17
cdr3_nt: TGTGCCAGCAGTGATCTTTTCGAGGTTTTTCGGGATCAGCCCCAGCATTTT
cdr3_aa: CASSDLFEVFRDQPQHF

v_call: TRBV18
d_call: NA
j_call: TRBJ1-2
clone_size: NA
cdr3_length: 16
cdr3_nt: TGTGCCAGCTCACCATCCGGGTCGGAAGCTAACTATGGCTACACCTTC
cdr3_aa: CASSPSGSEANYGYTF

v_call: TRBV3-1/TRBV3-2
d_call: NA
j_call: TRBJ2-7
clone_size: NA
cdr3_length: 18
cdr3_nt: TGTGCCAGCAGCCAAGATGAGGTTTTTCCAGGGTTCCCCTACGAGCAGTACTTC
cdr3_aa: CASSQDEVFPGFPYEQYF

v_call: TRBV5-4
d_call: NA
j_call: TRBJ1-2
clone_size: once
cdr3_length: 17
cdr3_nt: TGTGCCAGCAGCTTCGGGTCGATCCGACTCGCTAACTATGGCTACACCTTC
cdr3_aa: CASSFGSIRLANYGYTF

v_call: TRBV4-3
d_call: TRBD2
j_call: TRBJ2-7
clone_size: NA
cdr3_length: 15
cdr3_nt: TGCGCCAGCAGTTTTTCTACTAGCGGCGATTACGAGCAGTACTTC
cdr3_aa: CASSFSTSGDYEQYF

v_call: TRBV19
d_call: TRBD1
j_call: TRBJ2-1
clone_size: NA
cdr3_length: 14
cdr3_nt: TGTGCCAGTCTTGACAGGGGCCCCTACAATGAGCAGTTCTTC
cdr3_aa: CASLDRGPYNEQFF

v_call: TRBV10-3
d_call: NA
j_call: TRBJ1-1
clone_size: NA
cdr3_length: 15
cdr3_nt: TGTGCCATCAGTGATTTCAGGGGCGAGGGCACTGAAGCTTTCTTT
cdr3_aa: CAISDFRGEGTEAFF

v_call: TRBV11-2
d_call: NA
j_call: TRBJ1-1
clone_size: NA
cdr3_length: 14
cdr3_nt: TGTGCCAGCAGCTCACTCGGGGGGAACACTGAAGCTTTCTTT
cdr3_aa: CASSSLGGNTEAFF

v_call: TRBV27
d_call: TRBD1
j_call: TRBJ1-6
clone_size: NA
cdr3_length: 13
cdr3_nt: TGTGCCAGTCAGGGGGCGCAGGGATCACCCCTCCACTTT
cdr3_aa: CASQGAQGSPLHF

v_call: TRBV27
d_call: NA
j_call: TRBJ1-4
clone_size: NA
cdr3_length: 14
cdr3_nt: TGTGCCAGCAGCTGGGGGCGGGCGAGTGAAAAACTGTTTTTT
cdr3_aa: CASSWGRASEKLFF

v_call: TRBV6-1
d_call: NA
j_call: TRBJ1-2
clone_size: NA
cdr3_length: 16
cdr3_nt: TGTGCCAGCAGTGAAGTAGGGAGGGGAGACAACTATGGCTACACCTTC
cdr3_aa: CASSEVGRGDNYGYTF

v_call: TRBV29-1
d_call: NA
j_call: TRBJ2-3
clone_size: once
cdr3_length: 14
cdr3_nt: TGCAGCGTTGAAGGACTAGGACTTCCAGATACGCAGTATTTT
cdr3_aa: CSVEGLGLPDTQYF

v_call: TRBV5-6
d_call: NA
j_call: TRBJ1-1
clone_size: NA
cdr3_length: 15
cdr3_nt: TGTGCCAGCAGCTTGGAGGGGCGATGGAACACTGAAGCTTTCTTT
cdr3_aa: CASSLEGRWNTEAFF

v_call: TRBV28
d_call: TRBD1
j_call: TRBJ1-2
clone_size: few
cdr3_length: 13
cdr3_nt: TGTGCCAGCACTTTATCTGGAGGGGGCGGCTACACCTTC
cdr3_aa: CASTLSGGGGYTF

v_call: TRBV6-5
d_call: TRBD2
j_call: TRBJ2-7
clone_size: NA
cdr3_length: 15
cdr3_nt: TGTGCCAGCAGCCACCGACTAGCGGGAGTTCACGAGCAGTACTTC
cdr3_aa: CASSHRLAGVHEQYF

v_call: TRBV27
d_call: TRBD2
j_call: TRBJ2-1
clone_size: NA
cdr3_length: 13
cdr3_nt: TGTGCCAGCAGTTTCGGGAGGGGTAATGAGCAGTTCTTC
cdr3_aa: CASSFGRGNEQFF

v_call: TRBV27
d_call: NA
j_call: TRBJ2-1
clone_size: once
cdr3_length: 16
cdr3_nt: TGTGCCAGCAGTCCCCTGACTCCTAGCTCCTACAATGAGCAGTTCTTC
cdr3_aa: CASSPLTPSSYNEQFF

v_call: TRBV24-1
d_call: NA
j_call: TRBJ2-1
clone_size: NA
cdr3_length: 13
cdr3_nt: TGTGCCACCAGTGATGCCGCCCCTATTGAGCAGTTCTTC
cdr3_aa: CATSDAAPIEQFF

v_call: TRBV2
d_call: TRBD2
j_call: TRBJ2-7
clone_size: NA
cdr3_length: 14
cdr3_nt: TGTGCCAGCTTGTGGACTAGCGGGAGCCACGAGCAGTACTTC
cdr3_aa: CASLWTSGSHEQYF

v_call: TRBV19
d_call: TRBD1
j_call: TRBJ2-1
clone_size: NA
cdr3_length: 15
cdr3_nt: TGTGCCAGTCATGAAGGGACAGAGTCCTACAATGAGCAGTTCTTC
cdr3_aa: CASHEGTESYNEQFF